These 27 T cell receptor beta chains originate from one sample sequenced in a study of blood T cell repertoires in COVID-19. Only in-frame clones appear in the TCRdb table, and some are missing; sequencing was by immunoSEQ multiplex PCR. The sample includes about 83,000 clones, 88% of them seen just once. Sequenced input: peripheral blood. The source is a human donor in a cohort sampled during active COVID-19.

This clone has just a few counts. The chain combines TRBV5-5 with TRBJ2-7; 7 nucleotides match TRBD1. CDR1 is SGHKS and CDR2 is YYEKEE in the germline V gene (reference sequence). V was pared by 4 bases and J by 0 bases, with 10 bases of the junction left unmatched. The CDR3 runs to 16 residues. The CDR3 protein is CASSAERQGDSYEQYF. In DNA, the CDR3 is TGTGCCAGCAGCGCGGAGAGGCAGGGGGACTCCTACGAGCAGTACTTC.

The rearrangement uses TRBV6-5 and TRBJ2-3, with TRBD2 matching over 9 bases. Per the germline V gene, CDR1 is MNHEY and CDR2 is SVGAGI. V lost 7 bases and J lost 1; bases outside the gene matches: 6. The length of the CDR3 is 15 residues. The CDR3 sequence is CASNPLAGGTDTQYF. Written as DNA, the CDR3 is TGTGCCAGCAATCCCTTAGCGGGGGGCACAGATACGCAGTATTTT.

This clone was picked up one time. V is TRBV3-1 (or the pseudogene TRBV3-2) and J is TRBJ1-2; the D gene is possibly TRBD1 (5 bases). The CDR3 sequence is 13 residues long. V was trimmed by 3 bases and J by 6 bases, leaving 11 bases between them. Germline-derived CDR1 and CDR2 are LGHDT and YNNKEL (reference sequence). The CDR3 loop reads CASSQEGLDGYTF. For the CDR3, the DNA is TGTGCCAGCAGCCAGGAGGGGTTGGATGGCTACACCTTC.

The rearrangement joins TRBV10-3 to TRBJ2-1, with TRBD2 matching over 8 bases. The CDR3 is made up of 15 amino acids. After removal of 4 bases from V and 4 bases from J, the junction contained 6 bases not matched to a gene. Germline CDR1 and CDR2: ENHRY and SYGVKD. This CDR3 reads CAISGGGRTYNEQFF. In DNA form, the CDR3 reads TGTGCCATCAGTGGCGGCGGGAGGACATACAATGAGCAGTTCTTC.

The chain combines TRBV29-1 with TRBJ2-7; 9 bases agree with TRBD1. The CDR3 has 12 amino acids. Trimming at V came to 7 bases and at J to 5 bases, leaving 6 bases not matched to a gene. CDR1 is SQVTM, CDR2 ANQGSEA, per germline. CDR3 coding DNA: TGCAGCGCCGGACAGGGGTATAACGAGCAGTACTTC. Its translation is CSAGQGYNEQYF.

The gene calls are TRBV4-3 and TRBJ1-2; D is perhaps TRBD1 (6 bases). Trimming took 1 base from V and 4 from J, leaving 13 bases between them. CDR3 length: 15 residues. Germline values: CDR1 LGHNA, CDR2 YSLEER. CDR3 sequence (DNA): TGCGCCAGCAGCCAAGCGACCCAGGGGTCCTATGGCTACACCTTC. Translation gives CASSQATQGSYGYTF.

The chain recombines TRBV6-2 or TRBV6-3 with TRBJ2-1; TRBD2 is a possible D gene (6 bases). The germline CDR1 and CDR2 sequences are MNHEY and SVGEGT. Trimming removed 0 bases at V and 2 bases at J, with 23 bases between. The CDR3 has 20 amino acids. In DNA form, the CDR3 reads TGTGCCAGCAGTTACTCGACTGGCGACCTCATTAGCGGAGCCTACAATGAGCAGTTCTTC. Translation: CASSYSTGDLISGAYNEQFF.

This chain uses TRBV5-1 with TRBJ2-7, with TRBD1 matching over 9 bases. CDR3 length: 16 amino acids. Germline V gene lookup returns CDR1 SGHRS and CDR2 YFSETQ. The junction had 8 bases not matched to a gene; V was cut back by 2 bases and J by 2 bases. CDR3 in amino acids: CASSFYARTGAYEQYF. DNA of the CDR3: TGCGCCAGCAGCTTTTACGCACGGACAGGGGCCTACGAGCAGTACTTC.

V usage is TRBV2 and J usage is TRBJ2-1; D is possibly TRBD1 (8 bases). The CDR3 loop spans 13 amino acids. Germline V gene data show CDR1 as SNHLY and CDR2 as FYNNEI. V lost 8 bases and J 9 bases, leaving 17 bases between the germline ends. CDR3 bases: TGTGCCAGCCGCCCGGACAGGGAGGGTGAGCAGTTCTTC. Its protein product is CASRPDREGEQFF.

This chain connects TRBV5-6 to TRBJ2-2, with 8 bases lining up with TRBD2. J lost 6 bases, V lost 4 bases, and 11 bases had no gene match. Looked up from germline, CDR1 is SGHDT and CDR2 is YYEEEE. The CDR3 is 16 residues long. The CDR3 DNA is TGTGCCAGCAGCCCAACGGGGGGGAGGACACCCGGGGAGCTGTTTTTT. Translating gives CASSPTGGRTPGELFF. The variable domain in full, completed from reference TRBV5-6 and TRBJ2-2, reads DAGVTQSPTHLIKTRGQQVTLRCSPKSGHDTVSWYQQALGQGPQFIFQYYEEEERQRGNFPDRFSGHQFPNYSSELNVNALLLGDSALYLCASSPTGGRTPGELFFGEGSRLTVL.

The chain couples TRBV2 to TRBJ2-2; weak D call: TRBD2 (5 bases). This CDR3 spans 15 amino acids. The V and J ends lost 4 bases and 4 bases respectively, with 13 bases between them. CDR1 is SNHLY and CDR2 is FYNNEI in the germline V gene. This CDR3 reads CASSGTASVTGELFF. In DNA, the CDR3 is TGTGCCAGCAGTGGGACTGCCAGTGTCACCGGGGAGCTGTTTTTT.

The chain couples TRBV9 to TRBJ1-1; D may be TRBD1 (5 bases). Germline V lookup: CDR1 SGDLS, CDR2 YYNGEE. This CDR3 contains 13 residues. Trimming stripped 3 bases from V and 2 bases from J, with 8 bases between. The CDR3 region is CASSADINTEAFF. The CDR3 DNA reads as TGTGCCAGCAGCGCGGACATAAACACTGAAGCTTTCTTT.

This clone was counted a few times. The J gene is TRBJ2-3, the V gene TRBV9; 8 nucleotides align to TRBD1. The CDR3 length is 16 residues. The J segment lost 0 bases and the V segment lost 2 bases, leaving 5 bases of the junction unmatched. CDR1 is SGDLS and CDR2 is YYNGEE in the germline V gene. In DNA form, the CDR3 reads TGTGCCAGCAGCGTCACGACAGGGGCGAGCACAGATACGCAGTATTTT. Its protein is CASSVTTGASTDTQYF. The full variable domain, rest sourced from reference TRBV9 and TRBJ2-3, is DSGVTQTPKHLITATGQRVTLRCSPRSGDLSVYWYQQSLDQGLQFLIQYYNGEERAKGNILERFSAQQFPDLHSELNLSSLELGDSALYFCASSVTTGASTDTQYFGPGTRLTVL.

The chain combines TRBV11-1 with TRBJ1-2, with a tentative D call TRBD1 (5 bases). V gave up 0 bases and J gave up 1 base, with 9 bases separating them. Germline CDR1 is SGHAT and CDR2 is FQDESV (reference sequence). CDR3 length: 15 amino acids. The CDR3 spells CASSLAVTDNYGYTF. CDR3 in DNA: TGTGCCAGCAGCTTAGCGGTGACAGATAACTATGGCTACACCTTC. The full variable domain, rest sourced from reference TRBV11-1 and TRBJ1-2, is EAEVAQSPRYKITEKSQAVAFWCDPISGHATLYWYRQILGQGPELLVQFQDESVVDDSQLPKDRFSAERLKGVDSTLKIQPAELGDSAMYLCASSLAVTDNYGYTFGSGTRLTVV.

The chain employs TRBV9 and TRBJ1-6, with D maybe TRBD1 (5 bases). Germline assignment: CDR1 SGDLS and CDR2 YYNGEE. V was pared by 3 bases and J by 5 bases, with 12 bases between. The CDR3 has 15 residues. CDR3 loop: CASSAGQQNNSPLHF. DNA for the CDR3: TGTGCCAGCAGCGCCGGACAACAGAATAATTCACCCCTCCACTTT.

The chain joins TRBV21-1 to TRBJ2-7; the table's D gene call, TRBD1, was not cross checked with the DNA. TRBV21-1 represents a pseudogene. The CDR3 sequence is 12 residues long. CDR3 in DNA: TGTGCCAGCAGTAAACAGGACTACGAGCAGTACTTC. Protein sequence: CASSKQDYEQYF.

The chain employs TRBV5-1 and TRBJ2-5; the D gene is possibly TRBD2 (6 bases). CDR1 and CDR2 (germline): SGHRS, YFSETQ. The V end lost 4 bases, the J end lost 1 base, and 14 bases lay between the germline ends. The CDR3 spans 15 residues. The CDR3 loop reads CASSPGLQSQETQYF. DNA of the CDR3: TGCGCCAGCAGCCCGGGACTCCAAAGCCAAGAGACCCAGTACTTC.

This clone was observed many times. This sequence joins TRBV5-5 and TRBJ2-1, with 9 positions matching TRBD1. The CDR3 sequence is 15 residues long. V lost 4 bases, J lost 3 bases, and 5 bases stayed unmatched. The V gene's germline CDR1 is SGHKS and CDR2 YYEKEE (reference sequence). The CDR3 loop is CASSLGQGSYNEQFF. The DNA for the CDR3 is TGTGCCAGCAGCCTTGGACAGGGGAGCTACAATGAGCAGTTCTTC.

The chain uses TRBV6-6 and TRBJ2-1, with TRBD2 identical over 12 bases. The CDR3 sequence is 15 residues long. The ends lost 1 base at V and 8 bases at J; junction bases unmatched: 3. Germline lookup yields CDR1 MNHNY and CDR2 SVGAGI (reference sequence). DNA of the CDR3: TGTGCCAGCAGTTACTTTCTAGCGGGAGGGGATGAGCAGTTCTTC. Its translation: CASSYFLAGGDEQFF.

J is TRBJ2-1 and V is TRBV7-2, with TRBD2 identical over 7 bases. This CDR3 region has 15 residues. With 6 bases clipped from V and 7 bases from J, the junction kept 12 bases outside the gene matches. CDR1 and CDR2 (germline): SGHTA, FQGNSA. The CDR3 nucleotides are TGTGCCAGCAGTTCCGTGGGAGGGAACTCGAATGAGCAGTTCTTC. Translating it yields CASSSVGGNSNEQFF.

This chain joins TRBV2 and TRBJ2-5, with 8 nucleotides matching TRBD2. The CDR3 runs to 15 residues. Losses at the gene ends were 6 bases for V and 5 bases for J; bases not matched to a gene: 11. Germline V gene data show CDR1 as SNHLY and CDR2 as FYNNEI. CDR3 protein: CASSDRGRGGETQYF. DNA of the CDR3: TGTGCCAGCAGCGATAGGGGCCGCGGGGGGGAGACCCAGTACTTC.

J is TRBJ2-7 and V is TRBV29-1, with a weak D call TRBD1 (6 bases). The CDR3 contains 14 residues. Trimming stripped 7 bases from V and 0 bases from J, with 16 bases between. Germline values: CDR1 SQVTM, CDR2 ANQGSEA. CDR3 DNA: TGCAGCGCCCGACAGGCGTCTGGCTCCTACGAGCAGTACTTC. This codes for CSARQASGSYEQYF.

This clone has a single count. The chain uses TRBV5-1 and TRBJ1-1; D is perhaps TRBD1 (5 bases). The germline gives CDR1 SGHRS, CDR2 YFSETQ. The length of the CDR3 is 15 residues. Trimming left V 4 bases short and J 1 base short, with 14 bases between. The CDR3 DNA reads TGCGCCAGCAGCGATGTAGGGGCCTCGAACACTGAAGCTTTCTTT. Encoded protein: CASSDVGASNTEAFF.

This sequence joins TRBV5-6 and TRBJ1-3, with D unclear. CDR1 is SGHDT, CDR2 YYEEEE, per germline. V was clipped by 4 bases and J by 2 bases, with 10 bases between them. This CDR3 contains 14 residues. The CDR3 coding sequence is TGTGCCAGCAGCCGTGCGAGAACTGGAAACACCATATATTTT. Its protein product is CASSRARTGNTIYF.

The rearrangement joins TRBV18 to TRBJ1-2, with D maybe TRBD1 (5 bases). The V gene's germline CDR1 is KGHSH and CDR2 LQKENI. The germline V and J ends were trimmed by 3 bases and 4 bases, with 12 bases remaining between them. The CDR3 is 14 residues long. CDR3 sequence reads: CASSPETGSYGYTF. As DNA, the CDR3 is TGTGCCAGCTCACCGGAAACAGGATCCTATGGCTACACCTTC.

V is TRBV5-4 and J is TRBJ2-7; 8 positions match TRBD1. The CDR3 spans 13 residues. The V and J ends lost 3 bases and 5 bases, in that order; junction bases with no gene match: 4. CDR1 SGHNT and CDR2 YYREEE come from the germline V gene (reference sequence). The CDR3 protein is CASSWGQEDEQYF. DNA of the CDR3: TGTGCCAGCAGCTGGGGACAGGAGGACGAGCAGTACTTC.

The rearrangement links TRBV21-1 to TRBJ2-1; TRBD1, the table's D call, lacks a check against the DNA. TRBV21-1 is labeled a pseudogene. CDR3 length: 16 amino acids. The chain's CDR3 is CASGPPTGEKGNEQFF. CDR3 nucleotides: TGTGCCAGCGGCCCTCCGACAGGGGAGAAGGGCAATGAGCAGTTCTTC.